Listed here are 30 T cell receptor beta chains from one sample, sequenced in a study of PD-L1 blockade in urothelial cancer. Clones were sequenced by immunoSEQ multiplex PCR, and TCRdb holds only the in-frame ones, with some missing. The sample carries 71,000 or so clones, approximately 88% recorded once. The sample in question was PBMCs, obtained around atezolizumab (anti-PD-L1) treatment. The receptors derive from a man between 60 and 75 years old with urothelial cancer.

The chain joins TRBV13 to TRBJ2-2; the D is unclear. The CDR3 spans 15 residues. Germline CDR1 PRHDT, CDR2 FYEKMQ (reference sequence). The V gene lost 7 bases and the J gene lost 6 bases, with 18 bases spanning the gap. CDR3 residues: CASTAGYTVSGELFF. CDR3 sequence (DNA): TGTGCCAGCACCGCTGGGTATACAGTTTCCGGGGAGCTGTTTTTT.

This sequence joins TRBV11-2 and TRBJ2-1; TRBD2 matches at 10 bases. The CDR3 runs 15 residues. Germline V gene data show CDR1 as SGHAT and CDR2 as FQNNGV. The J segment lost 4 bases and the V segment lost 4 bases, leaving 4 bases of the junction unmatched. The chain's CDR3 is CASSSGLAVYNEQFF. The CDR3 DNA sequence: TGTGCCAGCAGCTCTGGACTAGCGGTTTACAATGAGCAGTTCTTC.

The chain joins TRBV19 to TRBJ1-6, with TRBD1 as a possible D gene (6 bases). This CDR3 comprises 13 residues. V was clipped by 8 bases and J by 9 bases, with 14 bases between them. The germline V gene has CDR1 LNHDA and CDR2 SQIVND (reference sequence). The CDR3 sequence is CASYQGIGSPLHF. The CDR3 DNA reads TGTGCCAGTTACCAGGGGATAGGTTCACCCCTCCACTTT.

DNA for the CDR3: TGTGCCAGCAGCAGCGACAGGATTTCTAACTATGGCTACACCTTC. Its protein product is CASSSDRISNYGYTF. V is TRBV9 and J is TRBJ1-2; D is perhaps TRBD1 (6 bases). Deletions cut 4 bases from V and 0 bases from J, with 13 bases between. The CDR3 length is 15 residues. The germline gives CDR1 SGDLS, CDR2 YYNGEE.

The chain employs TRBV11-2 and TRBJ2-1; TRBD2 matches at 8 bases. Trimming cost V 5 bases and J 5 bases; bases outside gene matches: 11. The CDR3 contains 16 residues. CDR1 and CDR2 (germline): SGHAT, FQNNGV. CDR3 sequence reads: CASSVPRGGNDNEQFF. CDR3 DNA: TGTGCCAGCAGCGTTCCACGGGGGGGGAACGACAATGAGCAGTTCTTC.

The rearrangement uses TRBV5-1 and TRBJ2-6; weak D call: TRBD1 (6 bases). V was pared by 0 bases and J by 0 bases, with 16 bases between. The CDR3 consists of 19 residues. Per germline, CDR1 SGHRS and CDR2 YFSETQ. The CDR3 DNA is TGCGCCAGCAGCTTGGGTCTACAGGGTATTAGCTCTGGGGCCAACGTCCTGACTTTC. This sequence encodes CASSLGLQGISSGANVLTF.

The chain carries TRBV13 and TRBJ1-2, with D unclear. The germline V and J ends were trimmed by 0 bases and 7 bases, with 9 bases remaining between them. Germline CDR1 reads PRHDT; CDR2 reads FYEKMQ (reference sequence). The CDR3 has 13 amino acids. The CDR3 nucleotides read TGTGCCAGCAGCTTAGGTGGCAGTGTTGGCTACACCTTC. This codes for CASSLGGSVGYTF.

Worth noting for this clone: The junction departs from germline at one end; a sequencing error may be responsible. Here the CDR3 DNA reads TGTGCCAGCAGCTCCCCTACCGGACTTACATTGGCGGTCTTC. Translation gives CASSSPTGLTLAVF. The chain links TRBV7-3 to TRBJ2-1; tentatively, D is TRBD2 (5 bases). The CDR3 covers 14 residues. Germline CDR1 SGHTA, CDR2 FQGTGA.

The chain employs TRBV7-2 and TRBJ1-1; 8 bases agree with TRBD1. The CDR3 length is 15 residues. Per germline, CDR1 SGHTA and CDR2 FQGNSA. V dropped 6 bases and J dropped 12; count of bases not matched to a gene: 18. The CDR3 region is CASRLELSGQGKSFF. DNA for the CDR3: TGTGCCAGCAGACTAGAGTTGTCTGGACAGGGTAAATCTTTCTTT.

The V gene is TRBV7-9, the J gene TRBJ2-1; possible D gene TRBD2, 5 bases. Looked up from germline, CDR1 is SEHNR and CDR2 is FQNEAQ (reference sequence). This CDR3 region has 13 residues. Trimming cost V 7 bases and J 8 bases, with 15 bases left between them. The CDR3 DNA reads TGTGCCAGCACCTTGGGTAATAGCGATGAGCAGTTCTTC. Its translation is CASTLGNSDEQFF.

The CDR3 reads CASSPPLGLAREQYF. CDR3 coding DNA: TGTGCCAGCTCACCACCATTGGGACTAGCGCGGGAGCAGTACTTC. The chain couples TRBV18 to TRBJ2-7; 10 bases line up with TRBD2. Looked up from germline, CDR1 is KGHSH and CDR2 is LQKENI. Trimming cost V 0 bases and J 7 bases; bases outside gene matches: 6. The CDR3 sequence is 15 residues long.

The rearrangement links TRBV18 to TRBJ2-3; 12 nucleotides agree with TRBD2. The CDR3 length is 21 residues. Germline CDR1 reads KGHSH; CDR2 reads LQKENI. The J segment lost 0 bases and the V segment lost 4 bases, leaving 17 bases of the junction unmatched. Here the CDR3 DNA reads TGTGCCAGCTCACTCTCCGTGGGACTAGCGGGCTTCTCTACTAGCACAGATACGCAGTATTTT. Translating gives CASSLSVGLAGFSTSTDTQYF.

The CDR3, as DNA: TGTGCCAGCGGGGCTTATGGCTACACCTTC. This gives the protein CASGAYGYTF. This rearrangement joins TRBV6-1 to TRBJ1-2, with D possibly TRBD1 on 5 matching bases. The CDR3 covers 10 residues. Germline V lookup: CDR1 MNHNS, CDR2 SASEGT. The V end was cut by 8 bases, the J end by 5 bases, with 6 bases between.

This chain links TRBV5-1 with TRBJ2-1; 7 bases agree with TRBD2. Trimming removed 9 bases from V and 10 bases from J; junction bases left unmatched: 7. CDR3 length: 11 amino acids. The germline gives CDR1 SGHRS, CDR2 YFSETQ. CDR3 loop: CAILWGGEQFF. DNA for the CDR3: TGCGCCATCCTATGGGGGGGGGAGCAGTTCTTC.

This chain connects TRBV6-1 to TRBJ2-7; 11 bases map to TRBD2. The J segment lost 5 bases and the V segment lost 6 bases, leaving 3 bases of the junction unmatched. The germline V gene has CDR1 MNHNS and CDR2 SASEGT. The CDR3 contains 13 residues. The CDR3 reads CASRTSGIDEQYF. The CDR3 region has the DNA TGTGCCAGCAGGACTAGCGGGATCGACGAGCAGTACTTC.

This chain connects TRBV25-1 to TRBJ1-6, with no clear D. CDR3 length: 14 amino acids. V lost 4 bases to trimming and J lost 11 bases, with 15 bases between them. In germline, CDR1 is MGHDK, CDR2 SYGVNS. CDR3 coding DNA: TGTGCCAGCAGTGCATCGGGATCCTGGGCACCCCTCCACTTT. It codes for CASSASGSWAPLHF.

The J gene is TRBJ2-1, the V gene TRBV4-3; 9 bases are a match to TRBD2. The CDR3 runs 16 residues. CDR1 LGHNA and CDR2 YSLEER come from the germline V gene. Trimming at V came to 3 bases and at J to 3 bases, leaving 6 bases not matched to a gene. This CDR3 is CASSQVAGAFYNEQFF. The CDR3 coding sequence is TGCGCCAGCAGCCAGGTAGCGGGAGCATTCTACAATGAGCAGTTCTTC.

This clone was seen only once. J is TRBJ2-7 and V is TRBV13; D is undetermined. This CDR3 region has 12 residues. Germline V gives CDR1 PRHDT, CDR2 FYEKMQ (reference sequence). The V end was cut by 6 bases, the J end by 2 bases, with 8 bases between. The CDR3 bases are TGTGCCAGCAGTTCACTGACCTACGAGCAGTACTTC. Translation: CASSSLTYEQYF. The entire variable domain, with the rest obtained from reference TRBV13 and TRBJ2-7, is as follows: AAGVIQSPRHLIKEKRETATLKCYPIPRHDTVYWYQQGPGQDPQFLISFYEKMQSDKGSIPDRFSAQQFSDYHSELNMSSLELGDSALYFCASSSLTYEQYFGPGTRLTVT.

Turning to this clone: One junction end does not reproduce the germline sequence, and a read error may be involved. The chain links TRBV10-2 to TRBJ2-5, with a tentative D call TRBD1 (6 bases). The CDR3 contains 14 residues. Germline assignment: CDR1 WSHSY and CDR2 SAAADI. For the CDR3, the DNA is TGCGCCAGCAGGTTACAGGGATTCCAAGAGGCCCAGTACTTC. Translating gives CASRLQGFQEAQYF.

The chain recombines TRBV7-9 with TRBJ2-3, with 8 nucleotides matching TRBD2. Germline V lookup: CDR1 SEHNR, CDR2 FQNEAQ (reference sequence). Unmatched junction bases numbered 7, after V lost 6 bases and J lost 2 bases. This CDR3 contains 15 residues. DNA for the CDR3: TGTGCCAGCAGTGCCGCGGGGGGCTTCACAGATACGCAGTATTTT. Amino acid sequence: CASSAAGGFTDTQYF.

The chain has TRBV29-1 and TRBJ2-7; D is uncertain. Per germline, CDR1 SQVTM and CDR2 ANQGSEA. Between the trimmed V and J ends, which lost 4 bases and 7 bases, there was a span of 8 bases. CDR3 size: 10 residues. CDR3 sequence reads: CSVGASEQYF. The CDR3 region has the DNA TGCAGCGTTGGGGCGTCTGAGCAGTACTTC.

The chain combines TRBV19 with TRBJ2-5, with TRBD1 identical over 7 bases. J was trimmed by 0 bases and V by 5 bases; bases with no gene match: 6. The CDR3 spans 15 residues. Per the germline V gene, CDR1 is LNHDA and CDR2 is SQIVND (reference sequence). DNA of the CDR3: TGTGCCAGTAGTCCCGACAGGGAGTACCAAGAGACCCAGTACTTC. Residues: CASSPDREYQETQYF.

The CDR3 spells CASRQGSTEAFF. As DNA, the CDR3 is TGTGCCAGCAGGCAGGGGAGCACTGAAGCTTTCTTT. V and J are TRBV6-6 and TRBJ1-1; D is perhaps TRBD1 (6 bases). The CDR3 is 12 amino acids. V was shortened by 6 bases and J by 4 bases, with 9 bases between the two germline ends. Germline V lookup: CDR1 MNHNY, CDR2 SVGAGI (reference sequence).

CDR3: CASSSLSIRLAGGPGDTQYF. CDR3 in DNA: TGTGCCAGCAGTTCCCTATCCATAAGACTAGCGGGAGGGCCAGGTGATACGCAGTATTTT. The chain combines TRBV27 with TRBJ2-3; TRBD2 matches 14 bases. CDR3 length equals 20 residues. Looked up from germline, CDR1 is MNHEY and CDR2 is SMNVEV (reference sequence). V lost 4 bases to trimming and J lost 6 bases; unmatched junction nucleotides: 18.

This chain uses TRBV5-1 with TRBJ2-3, with D possibly being TRBD1 (6 bases). V was cut by 0 bases and J by 2 bases, with 10 bases left in between. The CDR3 runs to 15 residues. Germline V gene lookup returns CDR1 SGHRS and CDR2 YFSETQ. The CDR3 loop reads CASSLERGHTDTQYF. CDR3 coding DNA: TGCGCCAGCAGCTTGGAACGGGGACACACAGATACGCAGTATTTT. The complete variable domain, with remaining parts taken from reference TRBV5-1 and TRBJ2-3, reads KAGVTQTPRYLIKTRGQQVTLSCSPISGHRSVSWYQQTPGQGLQFLFEYFSETQRNKGNFPGRFSGRQFSNSRSEMNVSTLELGDSALYLCASSLERGHTDTQYFGPGTRLTVL.

The V call is TRBV6-6, the J call TRBJ1-5; 7 positions agree with TRBD1. CDR3 size: 14 residues. Germline assignment: CDR1 MNHNY and CDR2 SVGAGI (reference sequence). With 6 bases clipped from V and 0 bases from J, the junction kept 2 bases outside the gene matches. This CDR3 reads CASRGQLSNQPQHF. The CDR3 region has the DNA TGTGCCAGCAGGGGACAGCTTAGCAATCAGCCCCAGCATTTT.

The chain combines TRBV28 with TRBJ1-5; 8 nucleotides match TRBD1. CDR3 size: 16 residues. Germline V gives CDR1 MDHEN, CDR2 SYDVKM. V lost 5 bases and J lost 4; bases outside the gene matches: 10. This CDR3 is CASSTPTGVVNQPQHF. The CDR3, as DNA: TGTGCCAGCAGTACCCCGACAGGGGTGGTGAATCAGCCCCAGCATTTT.

This chain uses TRBV7-8 with TRBJ1-4; D is ambiguous. The CDR3 sequence is 15 residues long. The V end was cut by 5 bases, the J end by 0 bases, with 10 bases between. Germline CDR1 SGHVS, CDR2 FQNEAQ. CDR3 sequence reads: CASSPPGATNEKLFF. The CDR3 DNA reads TGTGCCAGCAGCCCACCGGGAGCAACTAATGAAAAACTGTTTTTT.

DNA for the CDR3: TGTGCCAGCAGCGAAAGCGGGACAGGGGGGGGCGGTGAGCAGTACTTC. The encoded protein is CASSESGTGGGGEQYF. The chain couples TRBV11-3 to TRBJ2-7, with TRBD1 matching over 11 bases. The length of the CDR3 is 16 residues. The V segment lost 5 bases and the J segment 7 bases; nucleotides outside the gene matches: 13. Looked up from germline, CDR1 is SGHNT and CDR2 is YENEEA.

The gene calls are TRBV5-1 and TRBJ2-2; D gene ambiguous. Trimming took off 5 bases at V and 2 bases at J, with 7 bases between the two ends. The germline gives CDR1 SGHRS, CDR2 YFSETQ. CDR3 length: 13 residues. This CDR3 reads CASRPENTGELFF. The DNA of the CDR3 is TGCGCCAGCAGACCAGAAAACACCGGGGAGCTGTTTTTT.